The clone carrying this T cell receptor (beta chain) appeared a few times. Its antigen remains unidentified. This entry comes from a study of cytomegalovirus exposure and HLA in healthy donors. Across the study: The early release's HLA-typed donors yielded approximately 85 million unique TCRs.

The CDR3 is 13 residues long. Trimming shortened V by 4 bases and J by 5 bases, and 11 bases separated the two germline ends. Germline CDR1 and CDR2: MDHEN and SYDVKM. Amplification used 60 Vbeta primers and 13 Jbeta primers. Profiling relied on immunoSEQ multiplex PCR, and the TCRdb table lists in-frame clones only, not all of them. Of around 80,000 clones listed, 10% are singletons. Study-wide points: Segments of the TCR beta V type were, in most cases, productive about 87% or about 30% of the time in an earlier analysis.

Sequenced material: PBMCs. This rearrangement joins TRBV28 to TRBJ2-5; the D is unclear. This TCR derives from a man in his sixties in good health and CMV-seropositive. The CDR3: CASSSQSWETQYF. The DNA of the CDR3 is TGTGCCAGCAGTTCCCAGTCCTGGGAGACCCAGTACTTC. Complete variable domain (other parts from reference TRBV28 and TRBJ2-5): DVKVTQSSRYLVKRTGEKVFLECVQDMDHENMFWYRQDPGLGLRLIYFSYDVKMKEKGDIPEGYSVSREKKERFSLILESASTNQTSMYLCASSSQSWETQYFGPGTRLLVL.